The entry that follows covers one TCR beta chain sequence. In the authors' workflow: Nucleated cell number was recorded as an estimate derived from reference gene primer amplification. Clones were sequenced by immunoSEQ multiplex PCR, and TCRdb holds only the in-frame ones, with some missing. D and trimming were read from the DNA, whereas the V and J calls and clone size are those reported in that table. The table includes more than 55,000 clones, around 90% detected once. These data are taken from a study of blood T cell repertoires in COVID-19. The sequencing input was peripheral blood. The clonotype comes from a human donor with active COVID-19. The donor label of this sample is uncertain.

CDR3 DNA sequence: TGTGCCATCAATGGCGGGGGGAAAACATTGGATACGCAGTATTTT. As protein: CAINGGGKTLDTQYF. V is TRBV10-3 and J is TRBJ2-3, with TRBD2 matching 8 bases. V trimming: 7 bases; J trimming: 6 bases; junction bases outside the gene matches: 12. The germline V gene encodes CDR1 ENHRY and CDR2 SYGVKD. The CDR3 loop spans 15 amino acids.